The 14 T cell receptor beta chains below were found in one sample sequenced in a study of shared clonotypes between healthy human individuals. The protocol was immunoSEQ multiplex PCR, while the TCRdb copy is restricted to in-frame clones and leaves out a portion. The data show roughly 2,500,000 clones, over 85% seen once. What was sequenced was naive CD4+ T cells from PBMCs. As for subset: CD45RA+ positively selected. These receptor sequences come from a man aged 18 to 29 in good health. Some clones in this sample may be carry-over from other donors' samples.

The V and J genes are TRBV10-3 and TRBJ2-5; D possibly corresponds to TRBD2 (5 bases). V was trimmed by 6 bases and J by 5 bases, leaving 13 bases between them. CDR3 length equals 13 residues. Germline-derived CDR1 and CDR2 are ENHRY and SYGVKD. The DNA for the CDR3 is TGTGCCATCAGCCCAAGCGGTCTCGAGACCCAGTACTTC. This sequence encodes CAISPSGLETQYF.

This clone occurred once. The chain recombines TRBV7-2 with TRBJ2-7, with no clear D. This CDR3 region has 14 residues. Trimming shortened V by 1 base and J by 1 base, and 8 bases separated the two germline ends. CDR1 SGHTA and CDR2 FQGNSA come from the germline V gene. The CDR3 DNA follows: TGTGCCAGCAGCTTAGTTGATTGGTCCTACGAGCAGTACTTC. This codes for CASSLVDWSYEQYF.

The chain recombines TRBV29-1 with TRBJ2-5; weak D call: TRBD2 (6 bases). The V and J ends lost 3 bases and 0 bases respectively, with 11 bases between them. Germline CDR1 is SQVTM and CDR2 is ANQGSEA. The CDR3 consists of 14 residues. This chain's CDR3 is CSVEVADYQETQYF. The CDR3 nucleotides read TGCAGCGTTGAGGTAGCGGACTACCAAGAGACCCAGTACTTC.

The V call is TRBV5-1, the J call TRBJ2-6, with D maybe TRBD1 (6 bases). Trimming cost V 2 bases and J 3 bases, with 12 bases left between them. In germline, CDR1 is SGHRS, CDR2 YFSETQ. The CDR3 sequence is 16 residues long. Here the CDR3 DNA reads TGCGCCAGCAGCTTACCCAGGGGTTTTGGGGCCAACGTCCTGACTTTC. It codes for CASSLPRGFGANVLTF.

Regarding this clone: At the DNA level, this CDR3 is encoded by other sequences in the same sample as well. V and J are TRBV19 and TRBJ2-7; TRBD2 matches 12 bases. Germline V CDR1 and CDR2: LNHDA, SQIVND (reference sequence). The CDR3 extends over 14 amino acids. V was clipped by 6 bases and J by 4 bases; unmatched bases: 4. The CDR3 DNA is TGTGCCAGTAGGAGGACTAGCGGGGATTACGAGCAGTACTTC. Its protein is CASRRTSGDYEQYF.

This sequence joins TRBV30 and TRBJ1-6; D is unclear. V was cut by 5 bases and J by 4 bases, with 6 bases left in between. The length of the CDR3 is 12 residues. Germline V gene data show CDR1 as GTSNPN and CDR2 as SVGIG (reference sequence). CDR3 bases: TGTGCCTGGGGGGATTATAATTCACCCCTCCACTTT. Its translation is CAWGDYNSPLHF.

The CDR3 sequence: CASSTPVQTEQFF. The CDR3 bases are TGTGCCAGCAGCACCCCCGTCCAGACTGAGCAGTTCTTC. J is TRBJ2-1 and V is TRBV5-4; D gene unclear. CDR3 size: 13 residues. The germline CDR1 and CDR2 sequences are SGHNT and YYREEE (reference sequence). The V end lost 4 bases, the J end lost 9 bases, and 14 bases lay between the germline ends. The full variable domain, its missing parts supplied by reference TRBV5-4 and TRBJ2-1, is ETGVTQSPTHLIKTRGQQVTLRCSSQSGHNTVSWYQQALGQGPQFIFQYYREEENGRGNFPPRFSGLQFPNYSSELNVNALELDDSALYLCASSTPVQTEQFFGPGTRLTVL.

This chain uses TRBV6-1 with TRBJ2-7, with D perhaps TRBD2 (7 bases). The germline CDR1 and CDR2 sequences are MNHNS and SASEGT. CDR3 size: 17 residues. V was cut by 3 bases and J by 2 bases, with 20 bases left in between. In DNA form, the CDR3 reads TGTGCCAGCAGTGACCAGGGGCAGCGGGGTAATGCCTACGAGCAGTACTTC. This gives the protein CASSDQGQRGNAYEQYF.

The CDR3 DNA reads as TGTGCCAGCAGCGACACAAGGGTCTCTGGGGCCAACGTCCTGACTTTC. Encoded protein: CASSDTRVSGANVLTF. The chain uses TRBV9 and TRBJ2-6; D not certain. This CDR3 spans 16 amino acids. Germline V gene sequence: CDR1 SGDLS, CDR2 YYNGEE. The V and J ends lost 3 bases and 0 bases respectively, with 10 bases between them.

This clone came up once. This rearrangement joins TRBV5-8 to TRBJ2-1; D is possibly TRBD2 (6 bases). Germline V gene lookup returns CDR1 SGHTS and CDR2 YDEGEE. The CDR3 covers 16 residues. Trimming stripped 0 bases from V and 8 bases from J, with 18 bases between. CDR3 sequence reads: CASSLGLHGSSYEQFF. Here the CDR3 DNA reads TGTGCCAGCAGCTTGGGCCTTCACGGGAGTAGCTATGAGCAGTTCTTC.

As DNA, the CDR3 is TGTGCCAGTAGTATCCTCTCATCGGGAACTAATGAAAAACTGTTTTTT. Translating it yields CASSILSSGTNEKLFF. The gene calls are TRBV19 and TRBJ1-4; D remains ambiguous. The CDR3 runs to 16 residues. Trimming shortened V by 3 bases and J by 1 base, and 12 bases separated the two germline ends. Germline V gene lookup returns CDR1 LNHDA and CDR2 SQIVND (reference sequence).

The CDR3 nucleotides read TGTGCCAGCAGCTTCCCGTCTAAGGGACAGAGGTCCAATGAGCAGTTCTTC. This encodes CASSFPSKGQRSNEQFF. This chain links TRBV7-2 with TRBJ2-1; 7 nucleotides align to TRBD1. The CDR3 covers 17 residues. The trim removed 3 bases at V and 6 bases at J, leaving 14 bases unmatched. The germline CDR1 and CDR2 sequences are SGHTA and FQGNSA.

The table lists this clone with a count of one. The chain employs TRBV5-4 and TRBJ1-1, with 7 bases aligning to TRBD1. The CDR3 has 14 amino acids. Germline CDR1 SGHNT, CDR2 YYREEE (reference sequence). Germline trimming cut 4 bases from V and 3 bases from J; bases unmatched to any gene: 6. The CDR3 DNA reads as TGTGCCAGCAGCCCGGGACAGAGGGACACTGAAGCTTTCTTT. Amino acid sequence: CASSPGQRDTEAFF.

The rearrangement joins TRBV29-1 to TRBJ1-5; maybe TRBD1 (5 bases). V was cut by 6 bases and J by 10 bases, with 16 bases left in between. CDR3 length: 12 amino acids. Germline V gives CDR1 SQVTM, CDR2 ANQGSEA. Here the CDR3 DNA reads TGCAGCGTGGCCGGAGCAGGGCAACCCCAGCATTTT. It encodes CSVAGAGQPQHF. Variable domain in full (rest from reference TRBV29-1 and TRBJ1-5): SAVISQKPSRDICQRGTSLTIQCQVDSQVTMMFWYRQQPGQSLTLIATANQGSEATYESGFVIDKFPISRPNLTFSTLTVSNMSPEDSSIYLCSVAGAGQPQHFGDGTRLSIL.